Sequencing of this T cell receptor (beta chain) was carried out in a study of vaccination effects on CD4 cells after COVID-19. Study overall: They grew some 2 million PBMC in each well, adding 8.5 to 10 IU/ml IL-2 and 10 ug/ml peptides.

Cells that had been cultured for less than eleven days were the source of isolated CD4+ T cells. Participants each got two BNT162b2 or mRNA-1273 vaccine doses. Half the medium was replaced with IL-2 medium on days 3 and 7. This CDR3 has 14 amino acids. CDR1 is LNHDA, CDR2 SQIVND, per germline (reference sequence). Trimming took 8 bases from V and 6 from J; bases not matched to a gene: 12. Sequencing used immunoSEQ multiplex PCR; TCRdb keeps in-frame clones, though not all of them. This table holds more than 60,000 clones, around 69% found once. Whole-study findings and limits: Marked clonal contraction of infection- and vaccine-induced clones was seen late after vaccination.

About this clone itself: Its antigen is not known.

The receptor was isolated from a human donor who received a COVID-19 vaccine. This chain uses TRBV19 with TRBJ1-1, with 7 bases lining up with TRBD1. Source: CD4+ T cells from PBMCs cultured without peptide, taken after COVID-19 vaccination. CDR3 in amino acids: CASLRQGRRAEAFF. The DNA for the CDR3 is TGTGCCAGTCTTCGACAGGGCCGTCGCGCTGAAGCTTTCTTT.